The 21 T cell receptor beta chains listed next were all sequenced from one sample in a study of blood T cell repertoires in COVID-19. Method: immunoSEQ multiplex PCR; TCRdb's copy keeps in-frame clones and lacks some. The sample has approximately 300,000 clones; 90% are singletons. Sequenced sample: PBMCs or T cells enriched from blood (not recorded which). The source of these receptors is a woman under 40 who had been exposed to COVID-19.

The rearrangement joins TRBV6-5 to TRBJ2-5; 9 nucleotides line up with TRBD1. Looked up from germline, CDR1 is MNHEY and CDR2 is SVGAGI. The ends lost 7 bases at V and 2 bases at J; junction bases unmatched: 5. CDR3 length: 14 residues. The CDR3 spells CASMDRGLQETQYF. CDR3 coding DNA: TGTGCCAGCATGGACAGGGGCTTACAAGAGACCCAGTACTTC.

The chain employs TRBV14 and TRBJ1-6; 7 positions agree with TRBD1. In germline, CDR1 is SGHDN, CDR2 FVKESK. V lost 2 bases and J lost 7; bases outside the gene matches: 5. The CDR3 covers 15 residues. This chain's CDR3 is CASSQTAGGNSPLHF. CDR3 nucleotides: TGTGCCAGCAGCCAAACCGCAGGGGGAAATTCACCCCTCCACTTT.

V gene TRBV18 combines with J gene TRBJ1-1; TRBD1 might be the D (5 bases). In germline, CDR1 is KGHSH, CDR2 LQKENI. CDR3 length: 15 residues. Trimming removed 2 bases at V and 1 base at J, with 11 bases between. CDR3 sequence: CASSPRGGQNTEAFF. The DNA of the CDR3 is TGTGCCAGCTCACCAAGGGGAGGACAGAACACTGAAGCTTTCTTT. Based on the CDR3 plus reference TRBV18 and TRBJ1-1, the full variable domain is NAGVMQNPRHLVRRRGQEARLRCSPMKGHSHVYWYRQLPEEGLKFMVYLQKENIIDESGMPKERFSAEFPKEGPSILRIQQVVRGDSAAYFCASSPRGGQNTEAFFGQGTRLTVV.

The chain has TRBV4-3 and TRBJ2-1; a possible D gene is TRBD2 (6 bases). In germline, CDR1 is LGHNA, CDR2 YSLEER. The germline V and J ends were trimmed by 2 bases and 8 bases, with 13 bases remaining between them. The CDR3 has 14 residues. In nucleotides, the CDR3 is TGCGCCAGCAGCCAAATTATGCGGGGATATGAGCAGTTCTTC. Its translation: CASSQIMRGYEQFF.

The chain employs TRBV18 and TRBJ1-6, with 7 bases identical to TRBD1. The J segment lost 3 bases and the V segment lost 3 bases, leaving 5 bases of the junction unmatched. This CDR3 has 16 residues. Germline CDR1 is KGHSH and CDR2 is LQKENI. As DNA, the CDR3 is TGTGCCAGCTCACCGGGACAGATCTTCTATAATTCACCCCTCCACTTT. It specifies CASSPGQIFYNSPLHF.

This clone was seen only once. The chain joins TRBV7-7 to TRBJ2-2; 9 nucleotides line up with TRBD1. CDR3 length: 15 amino acids. Germline assignment: CDR1 SSHAT and CDR2 FNYEAQ (reference sequence). With V trimmed by 0 bases and J by 7 bases, 3 bases remained unmatched. CDR3 loop: CASSLADRGYGELFF. In DNA form, the CDR3 reads TGTGCCAGCAGCTTAGCCGACAGGGGGTACGGGGAGCTGTTTTTT.

The chain links TRBV2 to TRBJ1-4; no firm D call. Germline V gives CDR1 SNHLY, CDR2 FYNNEI. V was pared by 6 bases and J by 5 bases, with 13 bases between. The CDR3 runs 14 residues. The CDR3 bases are TGTGCCAGCAGATGGGTCAGCGAGAATGAAAAACTGTTTTTT. Amino acids: CASRWVSENEKLFF.

The chain carries TRBV5-4 and TRBJ1-6; no definite D call. Germline CDR1 SGHNT, CDR2 YYREEE (reference sequence). With 0 bases removed from V and 9 bases from J, the gap between germline ends came to 7 bases. This CDR3 has 13 residues. The CDR3: CASSLAEGSPLHF. CDR3 nucleotide sequence: TGTGCCAGCAGCTTGGCCGAGGGTTCACCCCTCCACTTT.

The rearrangement joins TRBV12-5 to TRBJ2-1; the match to TRBD2 covers 12 bases. Germline-derived CDR1 and CDR2 are LGHNT and FRNRAP. Trimming removed 1 base from V and 3 bases from J; junction bases left unmatched: 4. The length of the CDR3 is 17 residues. The CDR3 DNA reads TGTGCTAGTGGTTTGGGACCTAGCGGGGGGGACTACAATGAGCAGTTCTTC. It specifies CASGLGPSGGDYNEQFF.

The chain employs TRBV19 and TRBJ1-6; tentative D call: TRBD1 (5 bases). Between the trimmed V and J ends, which lost 5 bases and 10 bases, there was a span of 24 bases. Per germline, CDR1 LNHDA and CDR2 SQIVND (reference sequence). The CDR3 contains 17 residues. The CDR3 protein is CASSSTSTAGRNSPLHF. The DNA of the CDR3 is TGTGCCAGTAGTTCCACTTCGACAGCTGGAAGAAACTCACCCCTCCACTTT.

The chain joins TRBV14 to TRBJ1-2, with 8 bases identical to TRBD1. CDR1 and CDR2 (germline): SGHDN, FVKESK. The CDR3 is 13 amino acids. Unmatched junction bases numbered 6, after V lost 5 bases and J lost 7 bases. DNA for the CDR3: TGTGCCAGCAGCGAACAGGGGGTTTTTGGCTACACCTTC. It encodes CASSEQGVFGYTF.

V usage is TRBV4-1 and J usage is TRBJ2-1; TRBD1 matches at 7 bases. Trimming at V came to 1 base and at J to 5 bases, leaving 2 bases not matched to a gene. Germline-derived CDR1 and CDR2 are MGHRA and YSYEKL. This CDR3 is built from 14 residues. The CDR3 protein is CASSQVGTDNEQFF. The CDR3 coding sequence is TGCGCCAGCAGCCAAGTCGGGACAGACAATGAGCAGTTCTTC.

J is TRBJ2-7 and V is TRBV6-6, with a possible D match to TRBD2 (5 bases). Germline-derived CDR1 and CDR2 are MNHNY and SVGAGI (reference sequence). The CDR3 contains 13 residues. The V gene lost 5 bases and the J gene lost 5 bases, with 13 bases spanning the gap. The CDR3 bases are TGTGCCAGCAGTACCTGGGGAGTCGACGAGCAGTACTTC. This encodes CASSTWGVDEQYF.

The rearrangement uses TRBV5-6 and TRBJ2-7; no clear D gene. CDR3 length: 13 residues. The V end lost 0 bases, the J end lost 3 bases, and 7 bases lay between the germline ends. Germline lookup yields CDR1 SGHDT and CDR2 YYEEEE. DNA for the CDR3: TGTGCCAGCAGCTTGGGCAGAATCTACGAGCAGTACTTC. Translated: CASSLGRIYEQYF.

This chain joins TRBV29-1 and TRBJ1-1; D is perhaps TRBD1 (5 bases). Trimming took off 0 bases at V and 5 bases at J, with 10 bases between the two ends. Germline CDR1 reads SQVTM; CDR2 reads ANQGSEA. The CDR3 has 13 amino acids. The CDR3 here is CSVEDPRQTEAFF. For the CDR3, the DNA is TGCAGCGTTGAAGATCCGAGACAGACTGAAGCTTTCTTT.

The rearrangement joins TRBV7-7 to TRBJ2-2; TRBD2 is a possible D gene (6 bases). The CDR3 consists of 16 residues. Trimming removed 5 bases at V and 4 bases at J, with 17 bases between. Germline values: CDR1 SSHAT, CDR2 FNYEAQ (reference sequence). The CDR3 DNA sequence: TGTGCCAGCAGCCCCGGGACTGTCCAAGGCACCGGGGAGCTGTTTTTT. Translation: CASSPGTVQGTGELFF.

This clone was seen a few times. The genes are TRBV7-2 and TRBJ1-5; D might be TRBD1 (6 bases). Germline CDR1 is SGHTA and CDR2 is FQGNSA. The CDR3 sequence is 15 residues long. With 2 bases removed from V and 6 bases from J, the gap between germline ends came to 14 bases. The CDR3 loop is CASSLTRGGSQPQHF. Here the CDR3 DNA reads TGTGCCAGCAGCTTAACGAGAGGGGGTAGTCAGCCCCAGCATTTT.

The chain recombines TRBV5-1 with TRBJ2-5; 13 nucleotides line up with TRBD2. The CDR3 runs to 16 residues. Germline CDR1 SGHRS, CDR2 YFSETQ. The trim removed 4 bases at V and 5 bases at J, leaving 8 bases unmatched. CDR3 amino acids: CASSGGLAGVIETQYF. The DNA for the CDR3 is TGCGCCAGCAGCGGAGGACTAGCGGGGGTAATTGAGACCCAGTACTTC.

J is TRBJ1-4 and V is TRBV19, with 9 nucleotides matching TRBD1. V shed 6 bases and J 4 bases; nucleotides not matched to a gene: 12. Germline CDR1 LNHDA, CDR2 SQIVND (reference sequence). This CDR3 comprises 17 residues. CDR3 in amino acids: CASRSGTGPLNNEKLFF. For the CDR3, the DNA is TGTGCCAGTAGGTCCGGGACAGGGCCCCTGAATAATGAAAAACTGTTTTTT.

The V and J genes are TRBV16 and TRBJ1-5; D call uncertain. Trimming removed 0 bases from V and 0 bases from J, with 9 bases in between. This CDR3 contains 16 residues. The germline CDR1 and CDR2 sequences are KGHSY and FQNENV. CDR3 in DNA: TGTGCCAGCAGCCAATCGCGGGGAGATAGCAATCAGCCCCAGCATTTT. Encoded protein: CASSQSRGDSNQPQHF.

V is TRBV9 and J is TRBJ2-3, with 8 nucleotides matching TRBD2. Germline lookup yields CDR1 SGDLS and CDR2 YYNGEE. J gave up 5 bases and V 0 bases, and 5 bases lay outside the gene matches. CDR3 length: 15 residues. The CDR3 DNA sequence: TGTGCCAGCAGCGTAGCGGGGGGGCTTGGAGATACGCAGTATTTT. This translates into CASSVAGGLGDTQYF. Variable domain in full (rest from reference TRBV9 and TRBJ2-3): DSGVTQTPKHLITATGQRVTLRCSPRSGDLSVYWYQQSLDQGLQFLIQYYNGEERAKGNILERFSAQQFPDLHSELNLSSLELGDSALYFCASSVAGGLGDTQYFGPGTRLTVL.